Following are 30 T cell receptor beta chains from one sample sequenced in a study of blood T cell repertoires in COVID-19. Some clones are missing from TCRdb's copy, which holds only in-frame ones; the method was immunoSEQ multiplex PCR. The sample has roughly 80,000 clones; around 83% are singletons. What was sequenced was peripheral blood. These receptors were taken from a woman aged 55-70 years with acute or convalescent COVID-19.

DNA for the CDR3: TGTGCCAGCAGCCGCGGGACAGGGAGTTGGACCCAGTACTTC. Translated: CASSRGTGSWTQYF. This sequence joins TRBV11-3 and TRBJ2-5; 9 bases are shared with TRBD1. V lost 5 bases, J lost 7 bases, and 8 bases stayed unmatched. Germline V lookup: CDR1 SGHNT, CDR2 YENEEA. The CDR3 is made up of 14 amino acids.

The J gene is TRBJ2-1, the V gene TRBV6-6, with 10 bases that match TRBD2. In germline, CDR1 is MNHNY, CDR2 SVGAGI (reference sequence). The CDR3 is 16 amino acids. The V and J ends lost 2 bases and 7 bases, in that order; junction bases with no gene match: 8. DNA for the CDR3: TGTGCCAGCAGTTACGAGAGCGGGGGGGCGAGGAATGAGCAGTTCTTC. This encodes CASSYESGGARNEQFF.

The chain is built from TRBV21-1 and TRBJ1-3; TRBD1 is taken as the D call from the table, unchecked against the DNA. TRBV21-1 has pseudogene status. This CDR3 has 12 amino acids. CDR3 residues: CASSRHRDTIYF. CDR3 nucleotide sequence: TGTGCCAGCAGCAGACACCGAGACACCATATATTTT.

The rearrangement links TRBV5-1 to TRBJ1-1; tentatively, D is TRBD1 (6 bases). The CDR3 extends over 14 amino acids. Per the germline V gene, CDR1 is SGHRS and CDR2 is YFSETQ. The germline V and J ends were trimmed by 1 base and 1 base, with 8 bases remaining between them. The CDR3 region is CASSLNRANTEAFF. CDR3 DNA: TGCGCCAGCAGCTTGAACAGGGCGAACACTGAAGCTTTCTTT. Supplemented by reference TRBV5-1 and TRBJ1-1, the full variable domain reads KAGVTQTPRYLIKTRGQQVTLSCSPISGHRSVSWYQQTPGQGLQFLFEYFSETQRNKGNFPGRFSGRQFSNSRSEMNVSTLELGDSALYLCASSLNRANTEAFFGQGTRLTVV.

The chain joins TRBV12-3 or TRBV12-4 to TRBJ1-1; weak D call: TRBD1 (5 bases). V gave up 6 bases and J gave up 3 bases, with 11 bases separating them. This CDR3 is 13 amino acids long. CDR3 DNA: TGTGCCAGCAGGCCAGGGTCTGACACTGAAGCTTTCTTT. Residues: CASRPGSDTEAFF.

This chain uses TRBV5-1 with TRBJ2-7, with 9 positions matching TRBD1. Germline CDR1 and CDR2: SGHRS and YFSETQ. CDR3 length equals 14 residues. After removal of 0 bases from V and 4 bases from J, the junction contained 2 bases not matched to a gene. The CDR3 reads CASSLDRGRYEQYF. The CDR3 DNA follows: TGCGCCAGCAGCTTGGACAGGGGGCGATACGAGCAGTACTTC.

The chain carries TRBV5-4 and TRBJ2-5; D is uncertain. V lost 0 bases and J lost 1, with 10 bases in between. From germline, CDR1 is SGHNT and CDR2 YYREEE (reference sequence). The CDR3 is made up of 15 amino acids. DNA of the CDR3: TGTGCCAGCAGCTTGGGCCGAGGTCCCCAAGAGACCCAGTACTTC. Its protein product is CASSLGRGPQETQYF.

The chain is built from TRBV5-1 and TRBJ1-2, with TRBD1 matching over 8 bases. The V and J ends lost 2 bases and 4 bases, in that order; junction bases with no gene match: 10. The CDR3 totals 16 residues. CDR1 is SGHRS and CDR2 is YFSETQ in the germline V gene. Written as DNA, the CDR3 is TGCGCCAGCAGCTTTGGGGACAGGCAAACCGGCTATGGCTACACCTTC. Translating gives CASSFGDRQTGYGYTF.

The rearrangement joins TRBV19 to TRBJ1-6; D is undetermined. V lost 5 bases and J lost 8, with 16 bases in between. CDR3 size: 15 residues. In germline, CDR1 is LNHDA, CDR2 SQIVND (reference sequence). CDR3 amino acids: CASSQGAAIDSPLHF. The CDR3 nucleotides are TGTGCCAGTAGTCAAGGAGCGGCTATTGATTCACCCCTCCACTTT.

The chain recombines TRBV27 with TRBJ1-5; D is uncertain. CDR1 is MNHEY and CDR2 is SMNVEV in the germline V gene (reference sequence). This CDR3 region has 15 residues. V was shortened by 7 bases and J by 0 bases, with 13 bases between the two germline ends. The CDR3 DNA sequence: TGTGCCAGCAACGAACAGAGATATAGCAATCAGCCCCAGCATTTT. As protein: CASNEQRYSNQPQHF.

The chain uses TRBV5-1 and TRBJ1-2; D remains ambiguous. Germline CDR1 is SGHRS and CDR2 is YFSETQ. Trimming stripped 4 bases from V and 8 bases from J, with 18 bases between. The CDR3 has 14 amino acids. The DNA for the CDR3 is TGCGCCAGCAGCACCGAGACGATTGCGGGAGGCTACACCTTC. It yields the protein CASSTETIAGGYTF.

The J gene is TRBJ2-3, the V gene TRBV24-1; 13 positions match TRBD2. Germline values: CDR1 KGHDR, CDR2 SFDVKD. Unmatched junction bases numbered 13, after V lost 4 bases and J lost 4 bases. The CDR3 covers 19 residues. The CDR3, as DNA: TGTGCCACCAGTGACTATAGGACTAGCGGGAGCGGATTGTCAGATACGCAGTATTTT. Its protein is CATSDYRTSGSGLSDTQYF.

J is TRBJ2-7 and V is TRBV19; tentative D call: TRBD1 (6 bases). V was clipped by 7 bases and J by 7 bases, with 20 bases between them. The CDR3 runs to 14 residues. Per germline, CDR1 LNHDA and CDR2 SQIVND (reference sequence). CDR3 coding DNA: TGTGCCAGTACCGTTAATGGTCAGAGGGGGGAGCAGTACTTC. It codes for CASTVNGQRGEQYF. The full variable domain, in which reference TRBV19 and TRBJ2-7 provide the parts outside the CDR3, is DGGITQSPKYLFRKEGQNVTLSCEQNLNHDAMYWYRQDPGQGLRLIYYSQIVNDFQKGDIAEGYSVSREKKESFPLTVTSAQKNPTAFYLCASTVNGQRGEQYFGPGTRLTVT.

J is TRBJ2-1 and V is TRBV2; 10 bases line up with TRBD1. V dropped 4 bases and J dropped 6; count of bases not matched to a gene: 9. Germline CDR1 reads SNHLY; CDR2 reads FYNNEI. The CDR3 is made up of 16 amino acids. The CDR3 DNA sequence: TGTGCCAGCAGTGTACCGGGACAGGGGCCTCGCAATGAGCAGTTCTTC. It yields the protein CASSVPGQGPRNEQFF. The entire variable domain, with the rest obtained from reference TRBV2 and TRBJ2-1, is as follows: EPEVTQTPSHQVTQMGQEVILRCVPISNHLYFYWYRQILGQKVEFLVSFYNNEISEKSEIFDDQFSVERPDGSNFTLKIRSTKLEDSAMYFCASSVPGQGPRNEQFFGPGTRLTVL.

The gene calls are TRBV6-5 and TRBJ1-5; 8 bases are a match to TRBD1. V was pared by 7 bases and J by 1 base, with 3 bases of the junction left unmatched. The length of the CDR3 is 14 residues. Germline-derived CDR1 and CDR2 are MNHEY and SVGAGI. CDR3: CASTTGASNQPQHF. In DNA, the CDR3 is TGTGCCAGCACGACAGGGGCGAGCAATCAGCCCCAGCATTTT.

The chain's CDR3 is CASSAGTGGASNQPQHF. CDR3 nucleotide sequence: TGTGCCAGCAGCGCCGGGACAGGGGGCGCGAGCAATCAGCCCCAGCATTTT. This rearrangement joins TRBV3-1 (or the pseudogene TRBV3-2) to TRBJ1-5; the match to TRBD1 covers 12 bases. J gave up 1 base and V 5 bases, and 6 bases lay outside the gene matches. Germline lookup yields CDR1 LGHDT and CDR2 YNNKEL (reference sequence). There are 17 residues in the CDR3.

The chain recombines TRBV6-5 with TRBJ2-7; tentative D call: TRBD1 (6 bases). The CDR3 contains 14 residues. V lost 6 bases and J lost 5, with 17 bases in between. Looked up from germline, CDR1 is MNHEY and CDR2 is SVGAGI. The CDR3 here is CASSYRDYRDEQYF. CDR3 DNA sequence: TGTGCCAGCAGCTACAGAGATTACAGGGACGAGCAGTACTTC.

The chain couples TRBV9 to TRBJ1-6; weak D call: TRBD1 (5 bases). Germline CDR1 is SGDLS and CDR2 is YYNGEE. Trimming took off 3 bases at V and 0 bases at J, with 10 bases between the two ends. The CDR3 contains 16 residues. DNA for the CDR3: TGTGCCAGCAGCGGCAGGGATAGCTCCTATAATTCACCCCTCCACTTT. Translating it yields CASSGRDSSYNSPLHF.

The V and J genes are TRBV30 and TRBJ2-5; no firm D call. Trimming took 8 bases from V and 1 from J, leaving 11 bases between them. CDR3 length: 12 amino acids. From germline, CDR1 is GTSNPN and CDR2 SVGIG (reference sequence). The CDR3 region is CAGRPAQETQYF. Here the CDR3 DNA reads TGTGCCGGCAGGCCAGCCCAAGAGACCCAGTACTTC.

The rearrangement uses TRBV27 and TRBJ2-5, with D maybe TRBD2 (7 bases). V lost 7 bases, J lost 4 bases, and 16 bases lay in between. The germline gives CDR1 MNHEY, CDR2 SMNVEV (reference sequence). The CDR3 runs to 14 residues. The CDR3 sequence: CASNQWGGGETQYF. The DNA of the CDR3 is TGTGCCAGCAATCAATGGGGGGGCGGAGAGACCCAGTACTTC.

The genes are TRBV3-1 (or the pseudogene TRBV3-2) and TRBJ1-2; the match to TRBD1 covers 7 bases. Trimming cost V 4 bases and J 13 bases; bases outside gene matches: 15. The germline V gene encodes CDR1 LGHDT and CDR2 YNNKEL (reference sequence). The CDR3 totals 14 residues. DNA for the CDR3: TGTGCCAGCAGCCGACAGGGCCTCATCGATGGAAGCACCTTC. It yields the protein CASSRQGLIDGSTF.

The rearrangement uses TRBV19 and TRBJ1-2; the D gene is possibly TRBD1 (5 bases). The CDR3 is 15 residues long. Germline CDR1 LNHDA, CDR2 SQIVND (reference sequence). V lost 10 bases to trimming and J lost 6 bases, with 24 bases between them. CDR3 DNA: TGTGCCACTAAGGGGCAGGGTAAGGAGGGAAATGGCTACACCTTC. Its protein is CATKGQGKEGNGYTF.

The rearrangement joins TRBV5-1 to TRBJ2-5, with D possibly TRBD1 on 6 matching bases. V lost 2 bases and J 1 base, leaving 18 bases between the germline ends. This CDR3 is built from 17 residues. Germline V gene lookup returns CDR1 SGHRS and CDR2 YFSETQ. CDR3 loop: CASSLRWGQGSQETQYF. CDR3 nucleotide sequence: TGCGCCAGCAGCTTAAGGTGGGGGCAGGGGTCCCAAGAGACCCAGTACTTC.

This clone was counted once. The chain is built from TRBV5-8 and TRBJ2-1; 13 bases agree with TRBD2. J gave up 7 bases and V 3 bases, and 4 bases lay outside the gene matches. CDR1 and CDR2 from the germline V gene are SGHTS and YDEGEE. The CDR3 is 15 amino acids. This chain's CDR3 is CASSWTSGRGNEQFF. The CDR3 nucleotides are TGTGCCAGCAGCTGGACTAGCGGGAGAGGTAATGAGCAGTTCTTC.

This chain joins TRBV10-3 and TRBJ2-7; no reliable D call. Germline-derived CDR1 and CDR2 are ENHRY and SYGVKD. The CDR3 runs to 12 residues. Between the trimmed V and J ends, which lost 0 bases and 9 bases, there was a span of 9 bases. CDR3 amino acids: CAISESRRVQYF. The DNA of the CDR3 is TGTGCCATCAGTGAGTCGAGAAGAGTGCAGTACTTC.

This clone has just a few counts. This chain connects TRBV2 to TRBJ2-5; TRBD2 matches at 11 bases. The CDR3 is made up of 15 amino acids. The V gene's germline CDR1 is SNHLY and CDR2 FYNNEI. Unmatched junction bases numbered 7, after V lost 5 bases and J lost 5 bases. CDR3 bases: TGTGCCAGCAGTTGGACTAGCGGGTTGTCGGAGACCCAGTACTTC. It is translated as CASSWTSGLSETQYF. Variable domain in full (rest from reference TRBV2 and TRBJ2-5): EPEVTQTPSHQVTQMGQEVILRCVPISNHLYFYWYRQILGQKVEFLVSFYNNEISEKSEIFDDQFSVERPDGSNFTLKIRSTKLEDSAMYFCASSWTSGLSETQYFGPGTRLLVL.

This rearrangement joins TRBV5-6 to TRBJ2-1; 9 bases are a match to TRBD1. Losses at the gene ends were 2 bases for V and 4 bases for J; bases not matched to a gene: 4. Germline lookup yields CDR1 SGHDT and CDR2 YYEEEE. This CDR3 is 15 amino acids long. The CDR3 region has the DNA TGTGCCAGCAGCTTATACGGGACAGGGTACAATGAGCAGTTCTTC. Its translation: CASSLYGTGYNEQFF. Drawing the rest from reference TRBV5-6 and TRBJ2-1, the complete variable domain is DAGVTQSPTHLIKTRGQQVTLRCSPKSGHDTVSWYQQALGQGPQFIFQYYEEEERQRGNFPDRFSGHQFPNYSSELNVNALLLGDSALYLCASSLYGTGYNEQFFGPGTRLTVL.

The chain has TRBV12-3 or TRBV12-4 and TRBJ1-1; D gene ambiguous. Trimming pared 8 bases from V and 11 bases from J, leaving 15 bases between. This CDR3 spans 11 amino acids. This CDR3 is CASLKGGGAFF. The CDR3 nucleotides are TGTGCCAGCTTAAAGGGAGGCGGCGCTTTCTTT.

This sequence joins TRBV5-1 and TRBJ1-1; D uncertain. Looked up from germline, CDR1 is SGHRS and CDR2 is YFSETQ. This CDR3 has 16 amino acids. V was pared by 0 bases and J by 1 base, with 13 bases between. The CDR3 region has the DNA TGCGCCAGCAGCTTGGGGGTGAGGGCCTGGAACACTGAAGCTTTCTTT. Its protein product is CASSLGVRAWNTEAFF.

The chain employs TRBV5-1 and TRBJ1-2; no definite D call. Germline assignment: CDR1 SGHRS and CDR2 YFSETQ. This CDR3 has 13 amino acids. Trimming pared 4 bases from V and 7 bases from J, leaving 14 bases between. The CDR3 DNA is TGCGCCAGCAGCCCCTTTGGGGAGGCTGGCTACACCTTC. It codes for CASSPFGEAGYTF. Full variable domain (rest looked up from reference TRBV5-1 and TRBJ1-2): KAGVTQTPRYLIKTRGQQVTLSCSPISGHRSVSWYQQTPGQGLQFLFEYFSETQRNKGNFPGRFSGRQFSNSRSEMNVSTLELGDSALYLCASSPFGEAGYTFGSGTRLTVV.